These 20 T cell receptor delta chains share one sample of origin, sequenced in a study of γδ T cells in repeated Plasmodium falciparum infection. Gammadelta T cells were flow-sorted from PBMC into Vgamma9/Vdelta2+ and Vdelta2-negative populations for bulk analysis. TCRdb used CATT to re-call clones from the multiplex PCR reads. The table includes about 48,000 delta-chain clones, 1.6% detected once. Sequencing was performed on gamma-delta T cells from blood. These TCRs come from a pool of human donors (malaria-infected and uninfected, not separated).

The table lists this clone with a few counts. The protein recorded in TCRdb matches a much larger clone and deviates from this DNA's translation at residue 14, suggesting a read error; the protein here is obtained by translating the DNA. This chain connects TRDV1 to TRDJ1, with 8 bases identical to TRDD3. CDR1 is TSWWSYY and CDR2 is QGS in the germline V gene. The CDR3 is 17 amino acids. CDR3: CALGELTMGDGTDELIF. In DNA, the CDR3 is TGTGCTCTTGGGGAACTAACGATGGGGGATGGGACCGATGAACTCATCTTT.

Regarding this clone: TCRdb's protein, taken from a much larger clone, differs from this DNA's translation at residue 16, likely owing to a read error; the protein displayed comes from the DNA. The chain links TRDV1 to TRDJ1, with D perhaps matching TRDD2 (6 bases). CDR1 and CDR2 from the germline V gene are TSWWSYY and QGS. V was cut by 1 base and J by 13 bases, with 31 bases left in between. The CDR3 extends over 18 amino acids. For the CDR3, the DNA is TGTGCTCTTGGGGAACGTTCCTATGCTCTTTACCCCGCCACGGAACCCATCTTT. The encoded protein is CALGERSYALYPATEPIF.

Of note for this clone: The protein held in TCRdb is that of a much larger clone and does not match this DNA's translation at residue 9, likely because of a read error; the protein shown is translated from the DNA. The identical CDR3 is also encoded by other nucleotide sequences in the sample. The J gene is TRDJ3, the V gene TRDV1; a weak D match, TRDD3 (5 bases). The J gene, not given by TCRdb, was assigned here from a germline match of the nucleotide sequence. The CDR3 contains 20 residues. CDR1 and CDR2 from the germline V gene are TSWWSYY and QGS. The CDR3 spells CALGGRPRHERSWDTRQMFF. The DNA of the CDR3 is TGTGCTCTTGGGGGCCGACCAAGACATGAGCGGTCCTGGGACACCAGACAGATGTTTTTC.

A note on this clone: TCRdb assigns this DNA the protein of a much larger clone, which departs from its translation at residue 12; this likely reflects a read error, and the protein shown comes from translating the DNA. The chain carries TRDV1 and TRDJ1; 8 positions agree with TRDD3. The J gene was not available in TCRdb and was assigned here by matching the DNA to germline segments. The CDR3 covers 24 residues. V lost 1 base and J lost 0; bases outside the gene matches: 28. CDR1 TSWWSYY and CDR2 QGS come from the germline V gene. The CDR3 loop is CALGEPRYGLLRDTPILYTDKLIF. CDR3 sequence (DNA): TGTGCTCTTGGGGAACCTCGTTATGGGCTACTGAGGGATACGCCAATCCTATACACCGATAAACTCATCTTT.

There are a few counts of this clone. The likely explanation is a read error, given a far larger clone one base away. The V gene is TRDV1, but the J gene lacks a call; no DNA check was done on the table's D call, TRDD3. This CDR3 is built from 15 residues. Germline CDR1 and CDR2: TSWWSYY and QGS. CDR3 coding DNA: TGTGCTCTTGGGGGCCTCCTGGGGATCACCGATAAGCTCATCTTT. It yields the protein CALGGLLGITDKLIF.

This clone was seen a few times. This chain uses TRDV2 with TRDJ3; tentative D call: TRDD3 (6 bases). Assignment of the J gene here rests on matching the DNA to germline, because TCRdb gives none. Germline lookup yields CDR1 GEAIGNYY and CDR2 EKD. The CDR3 extends over 18 amino acids. Trimming removed 0 bases at V and 0 bases at J, with 11 bases between. The CDR3, as DNA: TGTGCCTGTGACACCCTCTGGGGTAGCTCCTGGGACACCCGACAGATGTTTTTC. This gives the protein CACDTLWGSSWDTRQMFF.

This clone was seen more than once but under ten times. TCRdb lists the protein of a much larger clone for this DNA, which differs at residue 13, so this is likely a read error; the protein given here is translated from the DNA itself. The chain couples TRDV1 to TRDJ1; 10 bases are shared with TRDD3. Germline matching of the DNA provided the J gene here, since TCRdb leaves it blank. CDR3 size: 19 residues. The junction had 15 bases not matched to a gene; V was cut back by 0 bases and J by 5 bases. Per the germline V gene, CDR1 is TSWWSYY and CDR2 is QGS. The CDR3 nucleotides are TGTGCTCTTGGGGAACTGGTCCGAATACTGGGGGATGCCGGGGATAAACTCATCTTT. Translation: CALGELVRILGDAGDKLIF.

A note on this clone: The protein TCRdb lists belongs to a much larger clone and differs from this DNA's translation at residue 17, which points to a read error; the protein shown is made from the DNA. The chain combines TRDV1 with TRDJ1; 8 positions match TRDD3. The J call is in doubt because the DNA end fits TRDJ2 better. The CDR3 runs to 18 residues. CDR1 TSWWSYY and CDR2 QGS come from the germline V gene. In nucleotides, the CDR3 is TGTGCTCTTGGGGACCCAGTTTGGGATACGCACAACACCGATAAACTCTTCTTT. It encodes CALGDPVWDTHNTDKLFF.

This clone was seen repeatedly, ten times or more. The mismatch at residue 16 between this DNA's translation and the TCRdb protein of a much larger clone likely reflects a read error; the protein shown is translated from the DNA. The chain links TRDV1 to TRDJ1; 9 bases match TRDD3. The germline V gene encodes CDR1 TSWWSYY and CDR2 QGS. The CDR3 consists of 18 residues. Here the CDR3 DNA reads TGTGCTCTTGGGGAAGTGGCGCCCCTCACTCTACTGGGGGAGAAACCCATCTTT. Its translation is CALGEVAPLTLLGEKPIF.

Comment on this clone: For this DNA, TCRdb reports the protein of a much larger clone, which diverges at residue 14, most likely from a read error; the protein presented here is translated directly from the DNA. V gene TRDV1 combines with J gene TRDJ1, with D possibly being TRDD3 (6 bases). The CDR3 consists of 15 residues. The germline gives CDR1 TSWWSYY, CDR2 QGS. The CDR3 loop is CALGKLRGSRDKLTF. The CDR3 DNA is TGTGCTCTTGGGAAACTGAGGGGTTCGCGGGATAAACTCACCTTT.

The table lists this clone with a few counts. A far larger clone is off by one base, so a read error is likely. The CDR3 reads CALGTPIPGHSRTTHSRDWGIPLIRYTDKLIF. CDR3 in DNA: TGTGCTCTTGGGACTCCAATACCCGGCCACTCCCGCACTACCCACTCCCGGGACTGGGGGATACCCCTGATTCGTTACACCGATAAACTCATCTTT. This chain uses TRDV1 with TRDJ1, with TRDD3 identical over 12 bases. Because TCRdb records no J gene, it was assigned here through a match of the DNA to germline. The trim removed 5 bases at V and 0 bases at J, leaving 52 bases unmatched. The CDR3 runs 32 residues. Per the germline V gene, CDR1 is TSWWSYY and CDR2 is QGS.

This clone was recorded many times. The J gene is TRDJ1, the V gene TRDV2, with 9 nucleotides matching TRDD3. TCRdb supplies no J gene; here it was assigned by aligning the nucleotide sequence to germline. The CDR3 has 16 residues. Germline assignment: CDR1 GEAIGNYY and CDR2 EKD. The V and J ends lost 4 bases and 0 bases, in that order; junction bases with no gene match: 8. CDR3 amino acids: CACDPLGEPYTDKLIF. DNA for the CDR3: TGTGCCTGTGATCCACTGGGGGAACCGTACACCGATAAACTCATCTTT.

This clone appeared a few times. Just one base apart from a much larger clone, this may be a read error. V usage is TRDV1 and J usage is TRDJ1; 10 bases map to TRDD3. The J gene was not available in TCRdb and was assigned here by matching the DNA to germline segments. J gave up 7 bases and V 2 bases, and 43 bases lay outside the gene matches. CDR1 TSWWSYY and CDR2 QGS come from the germline V gene. CDR3 length: 27 residues. The CDR3 nucleotides read TGTGCTCTTGGGGAATTAAGTTACTTGGCCCTGACGGTCCCCCACTTCGACTACTGGGGGATGAGTGGTAAACTCATCTTT. This gives the protein CALGELSYLALTVPHFDYWGMSGKLIF.

This clone occurred a few times. A far larger clone is one base from this, pointing to a likely read error. This specimen includes other DNA sequences encoding the same CDR3. V gene TRDV2 combines with J gene TRDJ1; 9 bases map to TRDD3. The J gene, absent from TCRdb, was called here by matching the DNA to germline. The CDR3 totals 17 residues. Trimming removed 6 bases from V and 0 bases from J; junction bases left unmatched: 13. CDR1 and CDR2 from the germline V gene are GEAIGNYY and EKD. Here the CDR3 reads CACSQLGDPLYTDKLIF. CDR3 bases: TGTGCCTGTTCACAACTGGGGGACCCCCTGTACACCGATAAACTCATCTTT.

This clone showed up many times. The translation of this DNA and the TCRdb protein of a much larger clone differ at residue 3, probably owing to a read error; the protein shown here is translated from the DNA. The chain links TRDV1 to TRDJ1, with D maybe TRDD3 (6 bases). Germline matching of the DNA provided the J gene here, since TCRdb leaves it blank. Germline loops: CDR1 TSWWSYY, CDR2 QGS. The CDR3 extends over 12 amino acids. The CDR3 sequence: CAPGELRYKLIF. CDR3 DNA sequence: TGTGCTCCTGGGGAATTGCGGTATAAACTCATCTTT.

Notes on this clone: It differs at one base from a far larger clone, so likely a read error. The same CDR3 also results from other DNA sequences found in this sample. The CDR3 coding sequence is TGTGCTCTTGGGGAACGGGAGATCCTCTCGGTGTTGTACACCGATAAACTCATCTTT. Its translation is CALGEREILSVLYTDKLIF. V is TRDV1 and J is TRDJ1; the D is unclear. The J gene, missing from TCRdb, was assigned here through DNA to germline matching. Trimming shortened V by 1 base and J by 0 bases, and 21 bases separated the two germline ends. The germline V gene has CDR1 TSWWSYY and CDR2 QGS. The CDR3 runs to 19 residues.

This clone was counted a few times. Translating this DNA gives a protein that differs at residue 22 from the TCRdb one, which belongs to a much larger clone; a read error is likely, and the protein shown is this translation. The V and J genes are TRDV1 and TRDJ1; TRDD3 might be the D (7 bases). This CDR3 is 25 amino acids long. Germline CDR1 and CDR2: TSWWSYY and QGS. The CDR3 spells CALGEGALLPGAGGLSYLYTDTLIF. In nucleotides, the CDR3 is TGTGCTCTTGGGGAAGGGGCCCTCCTACCGGGGGCTGGGGGTCTATCTTACCTCTACACCGATACACTCATCTTT.

In the case of this clone: TCRdb's protein for this DNA is that of a much larger clone and differs from the translation at residue 8, likely a read error; the protein shown is the DNA translation. J is TRDJ1 and V is TRDV1; the D gene is possibly TRDD3 (6 bases). Germline CDR1 is TSWWSYY and CDR2 is QGS. The CDR3 consists of 17 residues. Between the trimmed V and J ends, which lost 1 base and 1 base, there was a span of 16 bases. CDR3: CALGERGWILVTDKLIF. The DNA of the CDR3 is TGTGCTCTTGGGGAACGTGGGTGGATACTAGTCACCGATAAACTCATCTTT.

With respect to this clone: A read error likely explains this, since a far larger clone differs by one base. The identical CDR3 is also encoded by other nucleotide sequences in the sample. V gene TRDV1 combines with J gene TRDJ1; TRDD3 aligns across 7 bases. Trimming at V came to 4 bases and at J to 1 base, leaving 18 bases not matched to a gene. CDR1 and CDR2 from the germline V gene are TSWWSYY and QGS. This CDR3 spans 19 amino acids. The CDR3, as DNA: TGTGCTCTTGGGGCTCCCGGCCTGGGGGGGATCCCCATCACCGATAAACTCATCTTT. Its protein product is CALGAPGLGGIPITDKLIF.

This clone was seen a few times. The protein in TCRdb stems from a much larger clone and differs at residue 16 from this DNA's translation, likely a read error; here the protein is translated from the DNA. The rearrangement joins TRDV1 to TRDJ1; D ambiguous. Since TCRdb gives no J gene, matching the DNA to germline was used here to assign it. CDR3 size: 19 residues. CDR1 and CDR2 from the germline V gene are TSWWSYY and QGS. The CDR3 bases are TGTGCTCTTGGGGTCCCGAGTCTCCGATCAAATGAGTACACCGATAGACTCATCTTT. Protein product: CALGVPSLRSNEYTDRLIF.